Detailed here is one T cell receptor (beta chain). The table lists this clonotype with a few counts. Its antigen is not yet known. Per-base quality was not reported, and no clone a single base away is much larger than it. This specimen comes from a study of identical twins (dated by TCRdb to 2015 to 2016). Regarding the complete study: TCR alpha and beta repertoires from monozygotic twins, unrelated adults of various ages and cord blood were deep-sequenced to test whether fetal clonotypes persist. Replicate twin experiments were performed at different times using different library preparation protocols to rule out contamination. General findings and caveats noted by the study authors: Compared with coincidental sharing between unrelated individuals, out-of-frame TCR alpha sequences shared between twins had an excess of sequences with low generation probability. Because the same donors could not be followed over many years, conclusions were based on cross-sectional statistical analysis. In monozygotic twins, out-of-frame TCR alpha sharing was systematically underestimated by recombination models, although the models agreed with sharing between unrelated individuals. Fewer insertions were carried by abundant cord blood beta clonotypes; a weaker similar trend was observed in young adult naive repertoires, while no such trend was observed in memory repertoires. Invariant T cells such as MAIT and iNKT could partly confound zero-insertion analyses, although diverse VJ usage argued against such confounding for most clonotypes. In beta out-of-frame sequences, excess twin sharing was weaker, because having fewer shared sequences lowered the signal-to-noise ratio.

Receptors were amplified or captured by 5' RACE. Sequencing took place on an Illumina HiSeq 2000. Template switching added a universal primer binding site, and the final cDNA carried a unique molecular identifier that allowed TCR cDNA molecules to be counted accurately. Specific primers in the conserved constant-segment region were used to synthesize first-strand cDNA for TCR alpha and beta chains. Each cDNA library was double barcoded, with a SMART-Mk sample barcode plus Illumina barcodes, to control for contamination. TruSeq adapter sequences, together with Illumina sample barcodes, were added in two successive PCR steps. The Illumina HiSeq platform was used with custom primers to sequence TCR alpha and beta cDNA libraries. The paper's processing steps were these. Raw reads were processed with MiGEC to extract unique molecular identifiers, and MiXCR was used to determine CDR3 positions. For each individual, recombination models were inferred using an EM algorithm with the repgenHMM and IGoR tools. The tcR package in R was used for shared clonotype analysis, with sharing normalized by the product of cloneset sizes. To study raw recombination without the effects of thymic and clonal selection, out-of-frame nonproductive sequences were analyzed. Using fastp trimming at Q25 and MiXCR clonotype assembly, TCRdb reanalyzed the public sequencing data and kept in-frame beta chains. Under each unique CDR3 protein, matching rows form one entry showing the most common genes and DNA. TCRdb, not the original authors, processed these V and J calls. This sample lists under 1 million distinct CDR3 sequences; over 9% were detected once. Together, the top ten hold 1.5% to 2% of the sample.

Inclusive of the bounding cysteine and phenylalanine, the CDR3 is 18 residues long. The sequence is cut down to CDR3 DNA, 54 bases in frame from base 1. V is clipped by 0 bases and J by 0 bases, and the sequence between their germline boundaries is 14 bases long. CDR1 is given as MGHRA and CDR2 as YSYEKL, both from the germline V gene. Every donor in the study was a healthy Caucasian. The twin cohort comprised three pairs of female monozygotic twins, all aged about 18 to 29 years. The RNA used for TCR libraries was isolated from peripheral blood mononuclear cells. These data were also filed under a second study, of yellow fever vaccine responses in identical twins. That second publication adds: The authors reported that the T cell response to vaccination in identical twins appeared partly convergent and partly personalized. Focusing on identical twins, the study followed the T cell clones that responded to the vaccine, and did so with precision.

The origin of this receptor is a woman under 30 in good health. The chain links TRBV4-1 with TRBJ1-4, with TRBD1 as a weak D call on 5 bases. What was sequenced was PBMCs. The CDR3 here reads CASSQEWGTGTTNEKLFF. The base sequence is TGCGCCAGCAGCCAAGAATGGGGGACCGGTACAACTAATGAAAAACTGTTTTTT.